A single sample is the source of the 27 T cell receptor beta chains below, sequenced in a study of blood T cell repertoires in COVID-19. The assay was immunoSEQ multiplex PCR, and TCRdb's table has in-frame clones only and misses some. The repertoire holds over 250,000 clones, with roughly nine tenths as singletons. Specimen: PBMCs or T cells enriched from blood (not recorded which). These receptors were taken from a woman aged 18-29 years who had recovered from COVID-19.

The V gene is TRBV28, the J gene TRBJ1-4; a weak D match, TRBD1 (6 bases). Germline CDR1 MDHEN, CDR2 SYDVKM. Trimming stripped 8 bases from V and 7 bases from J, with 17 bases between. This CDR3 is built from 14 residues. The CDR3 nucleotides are TGTGCCAGCGACTCGCGGGGGGCAGCTGAAAAACTGTTTTTT. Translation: CASDSRGAAEKLFF.

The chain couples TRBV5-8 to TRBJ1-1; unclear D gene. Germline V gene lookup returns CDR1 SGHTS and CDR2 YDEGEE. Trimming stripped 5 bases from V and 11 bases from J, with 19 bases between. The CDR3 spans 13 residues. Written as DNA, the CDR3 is TGTGCCAGCAGTTATCCAAGCCGCGGGCGTGCTTTCTTT. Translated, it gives CASSYPSRGRAFF.

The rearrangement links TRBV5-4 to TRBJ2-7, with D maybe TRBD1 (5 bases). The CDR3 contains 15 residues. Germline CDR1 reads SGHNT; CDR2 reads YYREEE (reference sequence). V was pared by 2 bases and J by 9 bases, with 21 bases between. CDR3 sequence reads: CASSFHPTDDSGQYF. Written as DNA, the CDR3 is TGTGCCAGCAGCTTCCATCCGACAGACGACTCCGGGCAGTACTTC.

CDR3 residues: CASSRDYQGGDYGYTF. CDR3 sequence (DNA): TGTGCCAGCAGCCGGGATTACCAAGGGGGGGACTATGGCTACACCTTC. The chain links TRBV7-2 to TRBJ1-2; tentatively, D is TRBD1 (6 bases). This CDR3 is 16 amino acids long. Germline V CDR1 and CDR2: SGHTA, FQGNSA. V was clipped by 5 bases and J by 3 bases, with 19 bases between them.

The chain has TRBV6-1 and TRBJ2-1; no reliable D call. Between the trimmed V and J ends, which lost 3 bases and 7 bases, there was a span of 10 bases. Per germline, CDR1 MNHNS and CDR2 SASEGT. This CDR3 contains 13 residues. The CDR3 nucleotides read TGTGCCAGCAGTGACCACTCTTTGAATGAGCAGTTCTTC. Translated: CASSDHSLNEQFF.

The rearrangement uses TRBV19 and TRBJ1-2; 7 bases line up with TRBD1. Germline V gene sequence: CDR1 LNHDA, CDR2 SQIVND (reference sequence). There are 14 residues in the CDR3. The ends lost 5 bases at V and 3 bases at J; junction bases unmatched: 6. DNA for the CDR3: TGTGCCAGTAGTTCCCAAACAGGGGACTATGGCTACACCTTC. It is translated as CASSSQTGDYGYTF.

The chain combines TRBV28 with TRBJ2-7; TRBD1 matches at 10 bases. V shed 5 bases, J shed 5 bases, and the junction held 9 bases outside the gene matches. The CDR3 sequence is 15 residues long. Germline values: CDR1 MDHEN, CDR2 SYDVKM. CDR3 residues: CASSDPSTGGDEQYF. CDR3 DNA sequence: TGTGCCAGCAGTGATCCTTCGACAGGGGGCGACGAGCAGTACTTC.

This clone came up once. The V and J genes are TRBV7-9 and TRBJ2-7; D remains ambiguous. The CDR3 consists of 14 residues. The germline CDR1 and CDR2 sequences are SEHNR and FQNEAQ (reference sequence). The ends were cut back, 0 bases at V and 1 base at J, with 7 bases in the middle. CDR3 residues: CASSLAIGSYEQYF. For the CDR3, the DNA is TGTGCCAGCAGCTTAGCAATCGGTTCCTACGAGCAGTACTTC.

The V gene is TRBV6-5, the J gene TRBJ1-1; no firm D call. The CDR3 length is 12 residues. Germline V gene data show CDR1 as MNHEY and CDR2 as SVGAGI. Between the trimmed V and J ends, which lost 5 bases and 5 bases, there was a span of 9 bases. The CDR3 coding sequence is TGTGCCAGCAGTCGCGGGATGACTGAAGCTTTCTTT. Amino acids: CASSRGMTEAFF.

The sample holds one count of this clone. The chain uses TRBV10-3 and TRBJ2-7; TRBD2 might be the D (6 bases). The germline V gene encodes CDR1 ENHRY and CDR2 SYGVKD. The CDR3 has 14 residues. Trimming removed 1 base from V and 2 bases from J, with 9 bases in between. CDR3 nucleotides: TGTGCCATCAGTGAGTACGGAGGGGCCTACGAGCAGTACTTC. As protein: CAISEYGGAYEQYF.

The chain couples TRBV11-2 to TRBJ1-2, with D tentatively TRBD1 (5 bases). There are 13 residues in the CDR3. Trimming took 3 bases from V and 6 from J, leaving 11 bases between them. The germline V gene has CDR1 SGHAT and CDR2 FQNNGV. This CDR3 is CASSFGQPDGYTF. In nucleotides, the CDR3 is TGTGCCAGCAGCTTCGGACAACCGGATGGCTACACCTTC.

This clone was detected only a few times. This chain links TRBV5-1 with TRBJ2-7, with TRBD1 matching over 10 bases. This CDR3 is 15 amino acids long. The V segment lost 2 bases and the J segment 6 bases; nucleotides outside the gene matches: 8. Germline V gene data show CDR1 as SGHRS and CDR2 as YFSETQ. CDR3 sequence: CASSLVGTGEGEQYF. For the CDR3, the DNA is TGCGCCAGCAGCTTAGTCGGGACAGGGGAAGGCGAGCAGTACTTC.

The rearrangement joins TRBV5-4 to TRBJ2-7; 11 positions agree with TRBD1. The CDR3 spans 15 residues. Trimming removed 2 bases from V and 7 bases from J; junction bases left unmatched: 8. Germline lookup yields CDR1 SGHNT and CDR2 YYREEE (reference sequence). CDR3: CASSLRGQGAREQYF. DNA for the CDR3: TGTGCCAGCAGCTTACGTGGACAGGGGGCAAGAGAGCAGTACTTC.

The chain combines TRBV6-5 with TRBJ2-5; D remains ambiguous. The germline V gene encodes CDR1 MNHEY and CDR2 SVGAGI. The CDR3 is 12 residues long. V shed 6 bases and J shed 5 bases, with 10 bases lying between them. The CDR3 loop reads CASRPRGETQYF. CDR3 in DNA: TGTGCCAGCAGACCTCGTGGCGAGACCCAGTACTTC.

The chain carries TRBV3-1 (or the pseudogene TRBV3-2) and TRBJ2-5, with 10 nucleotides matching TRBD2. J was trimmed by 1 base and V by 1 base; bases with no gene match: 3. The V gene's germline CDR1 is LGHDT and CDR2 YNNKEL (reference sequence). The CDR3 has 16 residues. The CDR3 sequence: CASSQGAGGLQETQYF. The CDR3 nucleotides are TGTGCCAGCAGCCAAGGAGCGGGGGGGCTCCAAGAGACCCAGTACTTC.

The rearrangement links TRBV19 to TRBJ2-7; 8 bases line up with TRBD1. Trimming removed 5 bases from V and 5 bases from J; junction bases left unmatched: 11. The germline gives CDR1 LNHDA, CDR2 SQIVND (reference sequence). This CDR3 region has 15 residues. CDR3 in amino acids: CASSSGQGLRNEQYF. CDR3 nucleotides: TGTGCCAGTAGTTCAGGACAGGGTCTGAGGAACGAGCAGTACTTC.

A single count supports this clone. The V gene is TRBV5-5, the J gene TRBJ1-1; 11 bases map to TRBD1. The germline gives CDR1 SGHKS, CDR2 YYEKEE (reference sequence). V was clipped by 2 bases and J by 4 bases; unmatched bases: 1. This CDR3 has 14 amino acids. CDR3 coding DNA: TGTGCCAGCAGCTTCGGGACAGGGGGCACTGAAGCTTTCTTT. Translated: CASSFGTGGTEAFF. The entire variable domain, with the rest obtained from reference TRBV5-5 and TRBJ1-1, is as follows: DAGVTQSPTHLIKTRGQQVTLRCSPISGHKSVSWYQQVLGQGPQFIFQYYEKEERGRGNFPDRFSARQFPNYSSELNVNALLLGDSALYLCASSFGTGGTEAFFGQGTRLTVV.

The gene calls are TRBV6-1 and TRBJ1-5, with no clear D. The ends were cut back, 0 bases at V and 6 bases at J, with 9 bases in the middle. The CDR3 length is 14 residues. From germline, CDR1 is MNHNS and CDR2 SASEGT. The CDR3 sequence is CASSEALSTQPQHF. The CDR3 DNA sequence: TGTGCCAGCAGTGAAGCGCTTAGTACTCAGCCCCAGCATTTT.

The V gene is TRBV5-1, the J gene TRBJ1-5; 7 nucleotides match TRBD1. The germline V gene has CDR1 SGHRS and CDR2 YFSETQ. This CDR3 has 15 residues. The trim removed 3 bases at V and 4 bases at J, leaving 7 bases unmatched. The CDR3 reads CASSWGTDGNQPQHF. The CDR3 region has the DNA TGCGCCAGCAGCTGGGGGACAGACGGGAATCAGCCCCAGCATTTT. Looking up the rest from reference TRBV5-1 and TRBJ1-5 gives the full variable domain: KAGVTQTPRYLIKTRGQQVTLSCSPISGHRSVSWYQQTPGQGLQFLFEYFSETQRNKGNFPGRFSGRQFSNSRSEMNVSTLELGDSALYLCASSWGTDGNQPQHFGDGTRLSIL.

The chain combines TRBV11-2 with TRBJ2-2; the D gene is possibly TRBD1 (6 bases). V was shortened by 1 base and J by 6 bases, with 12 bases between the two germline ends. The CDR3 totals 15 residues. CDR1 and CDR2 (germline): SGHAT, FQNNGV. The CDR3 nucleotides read TGTGCCAGCAGCTTAGTACAGGGTGGGGCCGGGGAGCTGTTTTTT. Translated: CASSLVQGGAGELFF.

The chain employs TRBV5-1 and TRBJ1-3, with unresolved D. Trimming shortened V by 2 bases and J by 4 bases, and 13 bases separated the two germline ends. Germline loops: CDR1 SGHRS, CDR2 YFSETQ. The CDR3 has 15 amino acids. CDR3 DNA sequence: TGCGCCAGCAGCTTACCCCGGGAATACGGAAACACCATATATTTT. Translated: CASSLPREYGNTIYF.

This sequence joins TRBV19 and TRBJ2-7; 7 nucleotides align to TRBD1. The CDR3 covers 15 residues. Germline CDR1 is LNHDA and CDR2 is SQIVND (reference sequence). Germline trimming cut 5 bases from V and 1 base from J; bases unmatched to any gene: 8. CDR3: CASSVQPGQSYEQYF. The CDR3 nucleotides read TGTGCCAGTAGTGTCCAACCGGGACAGTCCTACGAGCAGTACTTC.

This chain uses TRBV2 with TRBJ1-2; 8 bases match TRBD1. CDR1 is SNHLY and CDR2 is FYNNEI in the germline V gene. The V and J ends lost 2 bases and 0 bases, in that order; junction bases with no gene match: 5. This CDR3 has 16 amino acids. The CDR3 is CASSERQGSANYGYTF. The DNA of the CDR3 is TGTGCCAGCAGTGAACGACAGGGGTCGGCTAACTATGGCTACACCTTC.

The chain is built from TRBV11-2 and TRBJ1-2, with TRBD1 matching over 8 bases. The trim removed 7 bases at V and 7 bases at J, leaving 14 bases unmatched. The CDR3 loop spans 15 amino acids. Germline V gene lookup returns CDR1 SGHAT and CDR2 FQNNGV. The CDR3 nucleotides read TGTGCCAGCACCTCACTCCGGGACAGGAGAGGTGGCTACACCTTC. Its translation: CASTSLRDRRGGYTF.

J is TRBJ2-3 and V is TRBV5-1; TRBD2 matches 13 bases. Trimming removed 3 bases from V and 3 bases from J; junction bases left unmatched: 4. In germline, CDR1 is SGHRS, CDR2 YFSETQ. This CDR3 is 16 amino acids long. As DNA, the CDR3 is TGCGCCAGCAGCTCCAGGACTAGCGGGGGAACAGATACGCAGTATTTT. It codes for CASSSRTSGGTDTQYF.

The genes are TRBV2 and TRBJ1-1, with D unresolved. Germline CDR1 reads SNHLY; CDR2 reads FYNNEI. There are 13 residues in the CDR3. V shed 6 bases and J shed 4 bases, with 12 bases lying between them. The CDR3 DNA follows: TGTGCCAGCAGCTCCACGGGTGCCACTGAAGCTTTCTTT. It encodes CASSSTGATEAFF.

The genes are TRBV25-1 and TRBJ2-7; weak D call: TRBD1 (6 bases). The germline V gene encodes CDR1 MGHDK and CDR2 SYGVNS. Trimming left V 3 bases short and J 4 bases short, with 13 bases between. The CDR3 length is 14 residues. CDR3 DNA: TGTGCCAGCAGTGACCCCGGGACACGGTACGAGCAGTACTTC. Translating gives CASSDPGTRYEQYF.